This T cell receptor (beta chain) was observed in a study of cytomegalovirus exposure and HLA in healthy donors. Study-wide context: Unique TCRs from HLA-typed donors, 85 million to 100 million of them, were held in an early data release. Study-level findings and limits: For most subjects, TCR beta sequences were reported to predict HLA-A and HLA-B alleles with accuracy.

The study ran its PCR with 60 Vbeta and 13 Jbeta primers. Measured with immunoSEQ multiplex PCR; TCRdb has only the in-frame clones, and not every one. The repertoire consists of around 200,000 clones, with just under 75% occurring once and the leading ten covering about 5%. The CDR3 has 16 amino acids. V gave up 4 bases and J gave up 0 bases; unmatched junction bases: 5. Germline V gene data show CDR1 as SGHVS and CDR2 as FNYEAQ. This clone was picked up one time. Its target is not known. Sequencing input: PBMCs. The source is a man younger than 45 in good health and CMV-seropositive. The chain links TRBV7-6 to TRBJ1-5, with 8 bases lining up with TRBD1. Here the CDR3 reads CASSSGQGYSNQPQHF. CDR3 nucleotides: TGTGCCAGCAGCTCCGGACAGGGCTATAGCAATCAGCCCCAGCATTTT.